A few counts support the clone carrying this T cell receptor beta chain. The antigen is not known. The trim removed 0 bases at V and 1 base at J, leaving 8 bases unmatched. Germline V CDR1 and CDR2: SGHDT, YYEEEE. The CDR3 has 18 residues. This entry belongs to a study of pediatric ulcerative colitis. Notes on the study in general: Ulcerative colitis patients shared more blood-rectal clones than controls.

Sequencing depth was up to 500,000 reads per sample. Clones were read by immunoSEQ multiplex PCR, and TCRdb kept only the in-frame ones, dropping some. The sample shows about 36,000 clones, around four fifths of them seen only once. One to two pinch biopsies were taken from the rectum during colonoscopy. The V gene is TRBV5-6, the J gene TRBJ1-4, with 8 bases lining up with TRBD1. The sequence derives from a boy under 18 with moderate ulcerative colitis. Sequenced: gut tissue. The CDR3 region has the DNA TGTGCCAGCAGCTTGGTAGGACAGGGTCCCTTAACTAATGAAAAACTGTTTTTT. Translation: CASSLVGQGPLTNEKLFF.